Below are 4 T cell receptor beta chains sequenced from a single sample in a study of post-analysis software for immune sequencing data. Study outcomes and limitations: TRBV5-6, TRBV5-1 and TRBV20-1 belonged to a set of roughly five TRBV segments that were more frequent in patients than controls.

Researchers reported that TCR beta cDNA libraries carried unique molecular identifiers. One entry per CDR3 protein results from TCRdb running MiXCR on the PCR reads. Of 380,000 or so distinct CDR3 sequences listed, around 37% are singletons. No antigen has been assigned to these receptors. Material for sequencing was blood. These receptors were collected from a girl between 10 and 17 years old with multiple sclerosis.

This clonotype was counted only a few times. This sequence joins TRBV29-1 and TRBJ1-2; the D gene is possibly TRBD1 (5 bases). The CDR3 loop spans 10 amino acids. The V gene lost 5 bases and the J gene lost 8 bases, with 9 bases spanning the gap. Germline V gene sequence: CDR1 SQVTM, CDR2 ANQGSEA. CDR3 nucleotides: TGCAGCGTTCAGGGAAAAGGCTACACCTTC. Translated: CSVQGKGYTF.

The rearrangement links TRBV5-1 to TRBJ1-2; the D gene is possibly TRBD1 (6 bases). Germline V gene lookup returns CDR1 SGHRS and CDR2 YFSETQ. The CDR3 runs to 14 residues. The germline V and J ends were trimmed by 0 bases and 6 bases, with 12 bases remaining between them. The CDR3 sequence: CASSLVGGQNGYTF. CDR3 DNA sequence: TGCGCCAGCAGCTTGGTGGGGGGCCAAAATGGCTACACCTTC.

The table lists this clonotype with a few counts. The CDR3, as DNA: TGTGCCAGCAGTTACTCGGGGAACTATGGCTACACCTTC. Protein product: CASSYSGNYGYTF. This chain connects TRBV6-6 to TRBJ1-2; D is uncertain. In germline, CDR1 is MNHNY, CDR2 SVGAGI (reference sequence). The CDR3 has 13 residues. Trimming cost V 0 bases and J 2 bases, with 4 bases left between them.

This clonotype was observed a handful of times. The CDR3 protein is CASSVELENTEAFF. The CDR3 DNA reads as TGTGCCAGCAGCGTAGAGTTGGAGAACACTGAAGCTTTCTTT. V is TRBV9 and J is TRBJ1-1; D is undetermined. The germline V gene has CDR1 SGDLS and CDR2 YYNGEE. This CDR3 is built from 14 residues. V lost 0 bases, J lost 1 base, and 7 bases lay in between.